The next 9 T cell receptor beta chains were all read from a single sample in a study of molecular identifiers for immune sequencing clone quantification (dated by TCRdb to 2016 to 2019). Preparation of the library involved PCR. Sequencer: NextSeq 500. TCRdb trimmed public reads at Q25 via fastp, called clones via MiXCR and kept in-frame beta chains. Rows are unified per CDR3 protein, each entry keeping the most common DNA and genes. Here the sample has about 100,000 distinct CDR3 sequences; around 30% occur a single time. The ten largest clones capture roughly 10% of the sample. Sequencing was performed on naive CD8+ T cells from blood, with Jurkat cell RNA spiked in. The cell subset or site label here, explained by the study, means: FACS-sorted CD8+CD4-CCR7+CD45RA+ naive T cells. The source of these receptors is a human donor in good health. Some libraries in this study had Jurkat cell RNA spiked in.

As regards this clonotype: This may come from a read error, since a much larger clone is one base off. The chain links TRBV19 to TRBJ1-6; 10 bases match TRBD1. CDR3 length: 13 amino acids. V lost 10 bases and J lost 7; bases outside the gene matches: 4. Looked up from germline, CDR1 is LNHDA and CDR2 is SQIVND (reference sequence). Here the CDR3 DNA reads TGTGCCAATAGGACAGGGGGGAATTCACCCCTCCACTTT. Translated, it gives CANRTGGNSPLHF.

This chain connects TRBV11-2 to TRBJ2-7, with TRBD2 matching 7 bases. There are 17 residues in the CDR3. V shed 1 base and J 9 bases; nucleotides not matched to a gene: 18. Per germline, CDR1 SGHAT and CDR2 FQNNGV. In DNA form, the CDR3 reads TGTGCCAGCAGCTTAGGGGTTGGACTAGGGGTCGAACGGGTGCAGTACTTC. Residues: CASSLGVGLGVERVQYF.

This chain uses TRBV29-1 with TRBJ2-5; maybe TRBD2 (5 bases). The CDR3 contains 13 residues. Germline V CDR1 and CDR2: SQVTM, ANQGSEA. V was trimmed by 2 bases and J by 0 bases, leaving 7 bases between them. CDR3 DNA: TGCAGCGTTGAAACGGGGTACCAAGAGACCCAGTACTTC. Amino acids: CSVETGYQETQYF.

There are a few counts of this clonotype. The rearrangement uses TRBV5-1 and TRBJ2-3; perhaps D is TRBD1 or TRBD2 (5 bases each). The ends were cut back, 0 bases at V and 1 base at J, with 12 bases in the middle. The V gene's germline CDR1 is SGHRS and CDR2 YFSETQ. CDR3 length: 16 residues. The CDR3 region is CASSLDGAGGTDTQYF. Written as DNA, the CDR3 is TGCGCCAGCAGCTTGGATGGGGCCGGGGGCACAGATACGCAGTATTTT. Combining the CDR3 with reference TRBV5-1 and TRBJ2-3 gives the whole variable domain KAGVTQTPRYLIKTRGQQVTLSCSPISGHRSVSWYQQTPGQGLQFLFEYFSETQRNKGNFPGRFSGRQFSNSRSEMNVSTLELGDSALYLCASSLDGAGGTDTQYFGPGTRLTVL.

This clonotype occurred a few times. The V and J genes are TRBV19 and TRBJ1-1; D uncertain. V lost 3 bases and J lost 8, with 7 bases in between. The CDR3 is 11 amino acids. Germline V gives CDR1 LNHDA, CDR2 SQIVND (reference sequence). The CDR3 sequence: CASSIGSEAFF. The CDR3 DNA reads TGTGCCAGTAGTATCGGCAGCGAAGCTTTCTTT.

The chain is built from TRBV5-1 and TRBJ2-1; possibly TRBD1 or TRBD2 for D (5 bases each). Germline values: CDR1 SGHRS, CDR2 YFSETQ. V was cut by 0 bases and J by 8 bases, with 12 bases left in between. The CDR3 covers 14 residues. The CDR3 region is CASSLVSGDDEQFF. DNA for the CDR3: TGCGCCAGCAGCTTGGTTTCCGGGGACGATGAGCAGTTCTTC.

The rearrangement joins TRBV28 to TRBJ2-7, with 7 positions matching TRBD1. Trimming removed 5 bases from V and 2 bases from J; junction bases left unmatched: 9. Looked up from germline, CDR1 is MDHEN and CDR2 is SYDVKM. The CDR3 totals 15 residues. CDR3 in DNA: TGTGCCAGCAGTGGCCCGGGGCAGGGGGCCTACGAGCAGTACTTC. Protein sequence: CASSGPGQGAYEQYF.

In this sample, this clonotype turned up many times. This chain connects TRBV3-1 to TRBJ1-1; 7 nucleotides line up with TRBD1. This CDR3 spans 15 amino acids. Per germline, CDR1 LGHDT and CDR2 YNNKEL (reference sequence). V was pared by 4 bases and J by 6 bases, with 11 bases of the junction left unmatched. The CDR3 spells CASSLLTTGNPEAFF. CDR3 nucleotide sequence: TGTGCCAGCAGCCTACTAACGACAGGGAATCCTGAAGCTTTCTTT.

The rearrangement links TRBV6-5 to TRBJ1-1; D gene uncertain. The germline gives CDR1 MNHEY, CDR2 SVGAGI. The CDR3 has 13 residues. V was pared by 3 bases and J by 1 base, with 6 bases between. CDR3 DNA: TGTGCCAGCAGTTATGGAGGGAACACTGAAGCTTTCTTT. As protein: CASSYGGNTEAFF.